These 6 T cell receptor beta chains were sequenced from one sample in a study of lymphopenia after photon versus proton radiotherapy. The assay was immunoSEQ multiplex PCR, and TCRdb's table has in-frame clones only and misses some. The sample includes 40,000 to 55,000 clones, more than 90% of them seen just once. The source was peripheral blood, collected from a patient treated with photon-based radiotherapy. These receptors all stem from a woman between 35 and 50 years old with cholangiocarcinoma.

This clone was seen a handful of times. CDR3 sequence: CASSPSRRRLHGYTF. The CDR3 DNA follows: TGTGCCAGCAGCCCCTCGCGGCGCAGGTTGCATGGCTACACCTTC. The chain links TRBV5-6 to TRBJ1-2; D unresolved. From germline, CDR1 is SGHDT and CDR2 YYEEEE. The CDR3 consists of 15 residues. The V end lost 4 bases, the J end lost 6 bases, and 19 bases lay between the germline ends.

The chain links TRBV4-1 to TRBJ2-2; D possibly corresponds to TRBD1 (6 bases). This CDR3 is built from 14 residues. The germline V gene has CDR1 MGHRA and CDR2 YSYEKL. V lost 8 bases and J 2 bases, leaving 12 bases between the germline ends. The CDR3 loop reads CASLGQSNTGELFF. CDR3 bases: TGCGCCAGCCTAGGACAGAGCAACACCGGGGAGCTGTTTTTT.

This rearrangement joins TRBV11-2 to TRBJ2-1, with D perhaps TRBD1 or TRBD2 (5 bases each). Germline lookup yields CDR1 SGHAT and CDR2 FQNNGV. This CDR3 contains 13 residues. The germline V and J ends were trimmed by 6 bases and 10 bases, with 16 bases remaining between them. The CDR3 protein is CASRPGTGLEQFF. As DNA, the CDR3 is TGTGCCAGCAGGCCAGGAACGGGGCTGGAGCAGTTCTTC.

The chain combines TRBV28 with TRBJ2-5, with D possibly TRBD1 on 6 matching bases. The CDR3 runs 15 residues. V lost 6 bases to trimming and J lost 5 bases, with 19 bases between them. In germline, CDR1 is MDHEN, CDR2 SYDVKM. CDR3 residues: CASSNPGERGETQYF. DNA for the CDR3: TGTGCCAGCAGCAACCCAGGGGAAAGAGGGGAGACCCAGTACTTC. Looking up the rest from reference TRBV28 and TRBJ2-5 gives the full variable domain: DVKVTQSSRYLVKRTGEKVFLECVQDMDHENMFWYRQDPGLGLRLIYFSYDVKMKEKGDIPEGYSVSREKKERFSLILESASTNQTSMYLCASSNPGERGETQYFGPGTRLLVL.

The J gene is TRBJ1-1, the V gene TRBV28; TRBD1 is a possible D gene (5 bases). Per the germline V gene, CDR1 is MDHEN and CDR2 is SYDVKM. The germline V and J ends were trimmed by 3 bases and 2 bases, with 19 bases remaining between them. The CDR3 consists of 17 residues. CDR3 residues: CASSFLVMAGLNTEAFF. The DNA for the CDR3 is TGTGCCAGCAGTTTTCTCGTTATGGCAGGGCTAAACACTGAAGCTTTCTTT.

This chain joins TRBV5-6 and TRBJ1-2, with 8 nucleotides matching TRBD1. Germline V lookup: CDR1 SGHDT, CDR2 YYEEEE. The CDR3 extends over 16 amino acids. J lost 5 bases, V lost 0 bases, and 9 bases had no gene match. In DNA form, the CDR3 reads TGTGCCAGCAGCTTGGGTGACAGGGGCCAGCCTTATGGCTACACCTTC. It yields the protein CASSLGDRGQPYGYTF.